One T cell receptor beta chain is described in this entry. Its target antigen remains unknown. The sample holds no much larger clone one base away, and base qualities are not on file. Unmatched junction bases come to 18, with V trimmed by 4 bases and J by 3 bases. CDR1 and CDR2, looked up from the germline V gene, are SQVTM and ANQGSEA. The CDR3 numbers 19 residues from cysteine through phenylalanine. Just the 57-base CDR3 DNA is kept, in frame starting at base 1. Library preparation was by the immunoSEQ multiplex PCR assay. To provide template for TCR sequencing, every sample had RNA extracted and reverse transcribed into cDNA. SuperScript III was used for first-strand cDNA synthesis, primed with a 2:1 mix of oligo-dT and random hexamers. A synthetic immune receptor repertoire was used to gauge amplification bias, and whatever bias remained was removed computationally. The source study handled its data this way. Raw reads were preprocessed to remove errors, and CDR3 was defined by IMGT conventions from the conserved cysteine to phenylalanine. Clonality was calculated as 1 minus Shannon entropy normalized by log2 of the number of productive unique TCRs. Whether each scalp clone was CD4 or CD8 was inferred by checking scalp TCRbeta sequences against the CD4 and CD8 repertoires from sorted blood. This is the immuneACCESS table as TCRdb keeps it, with only in-frame sequences that have V and J called. A part of the clones is gone; compared with another copy, unresolved V genes explain less than half, and the rest is unexplained. The V and J calls and clone size were taken over from that table, and D and trimming were inferred from the DNA. For this sample there are over 110,000 clones; approximately 51% appear just once. The ten largest clones capture 0.95% to 1% of the sample.

The data stem from a study of CD8+ T cells in alopecia areata (dated by TCRdb to the late 2010s). Some background on the complete study: Treated patients were enrolled in an open-label pilot trial of oral tofacitinib, 5 to 10 mg twice daily, for moderate-to-severe alopecia areata. On the human side, TCRbeta sequencing was run on scalp tissue and on sorted CD4+ and CD8+ peripheral blood T cells from healthy controls and from alopecia areata patients with either patchy or totalis/universalis disease. Amplification of TCRbeta CDR3 regions was done by immunoSEQ multiplex PCR using 35 Vbeta forward primers and 13 Jbeta reverse primers. RNA came from the PAXgene miRNA kit for fixed scalp, the miRNeasy kit for PBMCs, and the RNeasy kit for mouse skin. High-throughput TCRbeta sequencing was used to examine T cell clonal expansion in alopecia areata in both the C3H/HeJ mouse model and human patients. Biopsies were taken from tofacitinib-treated patients at baseline and again at 4 and 24 weeks into treatment, and several of those patients also had a later scalp biopsy. Clonality in the scalp was compared among normal scalp (n=4), patchy alopecia areata scalp (n=8), and alopecia totalis/universalis scalp (n=8). Tofacitinib was given for 6 to 18 months, followed by 6 months of follow-up off drug to assess delayed response and recurrence. General conclusions and limits of the study: Lesional scalp, especially in alopecia totalis/universalis, showed higher clonality and more expanded CD8+ clones than normal scalp, suggesting antigenic drive. Shared TCR sequences between patients were less evident than in mice, which may be partly attributable to HLA diversity in the patient population. Unlike mouse skin, which is dominated by gammadelta T cells, normal human skin has resident alphabeta T cells that are also sequenced, and this complicates analysis of the scalp TCR repertoire.

Explained via the paper, the time point label denotes: baseline before oral tofacitinib. Lesional scalp punch biopsies and peripheral blood were obtained from alopecia areata patients. After PBMCs were isolated by density centrifugation and stained for CD3, CD4 and CD8, a FACSAria was used to sort CD4+ and CD8+ T cells. This TCR came from a human donor with alopecia areata. The sample consisted of CD4+ T cells sorted from blood, taken at week 0. The chain uses TRBV29-1 and TRBJ2-1, and TRBD2 aligns with 10 junction nucleotides. The encoded CDR3 is CSVVSLAGNAAGNYNEQFF. The bases read TGCAGCGTTGTGTCACTAGCGGGAAATGCTGCGGGCAACTACAATGAGCAGTTCTTC.